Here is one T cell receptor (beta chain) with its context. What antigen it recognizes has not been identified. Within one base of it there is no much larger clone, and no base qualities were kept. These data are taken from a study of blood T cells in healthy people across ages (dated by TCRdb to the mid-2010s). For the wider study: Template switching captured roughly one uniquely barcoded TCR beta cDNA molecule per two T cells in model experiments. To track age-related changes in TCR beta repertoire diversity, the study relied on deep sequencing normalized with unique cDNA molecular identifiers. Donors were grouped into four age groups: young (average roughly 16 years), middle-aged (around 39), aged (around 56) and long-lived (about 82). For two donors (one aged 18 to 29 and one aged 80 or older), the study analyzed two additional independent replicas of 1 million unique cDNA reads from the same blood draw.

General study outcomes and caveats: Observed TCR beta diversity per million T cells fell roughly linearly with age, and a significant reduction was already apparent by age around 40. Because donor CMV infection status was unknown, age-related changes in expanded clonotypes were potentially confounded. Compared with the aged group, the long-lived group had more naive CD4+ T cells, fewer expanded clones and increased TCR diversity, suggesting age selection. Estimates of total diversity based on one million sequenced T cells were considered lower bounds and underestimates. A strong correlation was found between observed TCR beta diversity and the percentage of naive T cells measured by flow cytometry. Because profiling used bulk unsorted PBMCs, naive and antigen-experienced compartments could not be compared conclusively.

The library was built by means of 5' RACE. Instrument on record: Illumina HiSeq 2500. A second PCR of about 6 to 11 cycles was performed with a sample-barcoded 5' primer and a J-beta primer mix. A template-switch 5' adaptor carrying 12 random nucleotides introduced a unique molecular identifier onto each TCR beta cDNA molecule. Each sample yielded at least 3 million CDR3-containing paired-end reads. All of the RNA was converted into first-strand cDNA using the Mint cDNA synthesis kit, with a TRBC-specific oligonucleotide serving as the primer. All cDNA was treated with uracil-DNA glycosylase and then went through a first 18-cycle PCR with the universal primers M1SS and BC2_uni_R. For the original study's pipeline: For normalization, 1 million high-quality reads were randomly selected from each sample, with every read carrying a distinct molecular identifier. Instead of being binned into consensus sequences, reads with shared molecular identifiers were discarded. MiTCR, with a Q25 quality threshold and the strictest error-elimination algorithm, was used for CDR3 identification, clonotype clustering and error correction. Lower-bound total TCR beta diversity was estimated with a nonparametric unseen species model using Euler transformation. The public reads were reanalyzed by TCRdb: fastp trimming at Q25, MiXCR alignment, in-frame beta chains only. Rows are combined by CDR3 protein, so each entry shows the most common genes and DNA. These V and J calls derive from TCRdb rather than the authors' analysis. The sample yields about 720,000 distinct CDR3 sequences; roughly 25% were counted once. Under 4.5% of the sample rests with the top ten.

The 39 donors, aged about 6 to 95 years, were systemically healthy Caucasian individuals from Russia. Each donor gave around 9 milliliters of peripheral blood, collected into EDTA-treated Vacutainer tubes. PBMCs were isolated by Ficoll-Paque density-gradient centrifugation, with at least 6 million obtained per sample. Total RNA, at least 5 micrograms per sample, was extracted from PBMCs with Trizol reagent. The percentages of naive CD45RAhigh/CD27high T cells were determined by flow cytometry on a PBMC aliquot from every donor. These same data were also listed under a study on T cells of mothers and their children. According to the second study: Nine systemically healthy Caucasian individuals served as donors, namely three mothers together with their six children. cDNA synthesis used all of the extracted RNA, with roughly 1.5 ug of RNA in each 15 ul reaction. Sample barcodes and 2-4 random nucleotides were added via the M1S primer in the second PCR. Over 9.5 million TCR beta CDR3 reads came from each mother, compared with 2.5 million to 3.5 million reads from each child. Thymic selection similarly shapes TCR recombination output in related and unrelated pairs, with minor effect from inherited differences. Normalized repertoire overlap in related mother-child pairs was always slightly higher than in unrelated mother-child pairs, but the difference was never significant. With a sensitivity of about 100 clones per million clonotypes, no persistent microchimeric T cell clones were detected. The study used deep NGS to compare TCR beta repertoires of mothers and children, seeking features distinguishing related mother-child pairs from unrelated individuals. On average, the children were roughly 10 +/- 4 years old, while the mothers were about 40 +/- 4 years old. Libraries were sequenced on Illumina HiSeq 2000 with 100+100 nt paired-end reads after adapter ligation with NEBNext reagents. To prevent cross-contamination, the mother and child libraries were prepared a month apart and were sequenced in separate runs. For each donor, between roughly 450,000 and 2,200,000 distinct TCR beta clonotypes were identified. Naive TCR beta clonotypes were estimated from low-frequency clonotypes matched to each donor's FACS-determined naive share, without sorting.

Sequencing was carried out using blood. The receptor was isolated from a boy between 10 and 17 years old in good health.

Here is the DNA: TGCAGCGTTGACGGGACTAGCGGGCCGAGCTCCTACAATGAGCAGTTCTTC. Translation gives CSVDGTSGPSSYNEQFF. The chain links TRBV29-1 with TRBJ2-1; 12 bases in the middle match TRBD2. The cysteine opens and the phenylalanine closes a CDR3 of 17 amino acids. The kept DNA is CDR3 alone, 51 bases in frame from the first base. The germline V and J ends show losses of 3 bases and 0 bases respectively, and no gene match explains 6 bases of the junction. As encoded in the germline V gene, CDR1 is SQVTM while CDR2 is ANQGSEA.